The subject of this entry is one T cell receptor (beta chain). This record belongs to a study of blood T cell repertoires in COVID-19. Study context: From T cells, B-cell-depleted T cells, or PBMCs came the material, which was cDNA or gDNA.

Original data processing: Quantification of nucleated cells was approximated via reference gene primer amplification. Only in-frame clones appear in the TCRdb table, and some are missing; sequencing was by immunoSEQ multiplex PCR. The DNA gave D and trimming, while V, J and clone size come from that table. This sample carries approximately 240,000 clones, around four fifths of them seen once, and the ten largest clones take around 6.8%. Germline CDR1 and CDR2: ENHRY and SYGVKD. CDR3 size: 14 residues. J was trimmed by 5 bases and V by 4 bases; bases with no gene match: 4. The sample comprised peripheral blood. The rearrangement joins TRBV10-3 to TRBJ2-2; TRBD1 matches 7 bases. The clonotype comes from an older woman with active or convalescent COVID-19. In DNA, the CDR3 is TGTGCCATCAGTGGGCTGGACAGGACCGGGGAGCTGTTTTTT. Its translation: CAISGLDRTGELFF.